This TCR beta chain is from a study of shared clonotypes between healthy human individuals. General study points: Clonotypes that were shared across a few donors made up around 5.5% of naive CD4 clonotypes. The rarefaction results pointed to incomplete sorted-subset sequencing despite large depth.

In the case of this clone: The target antigen is unknown.

Germline CDR1 and CDR2: SGHDT and YYEEEE. Trimming cost V 3 bases and J 5 bases, with 21 bases left between them. This CDR3 spans 17 amino acids. Sequencing was performed with immunoSEQ multiplex PCR; in TCRdb, only in-frame clones are kept and a portion is missing. The profile shows almost 700,000 clones, about 90% of them singletons. CD45RO-negative CD8 cells positively selected for CCR7 made up the naive population, which excluded terminally differentiated effector memory CD45RA+ cells. This chain uses TRBV5-6 with TRBJ2-1; D may be TRBD2 (6 bases). The receptor comes from a man in his thirties or forties in good health. Sequencing input: naive CD8+ T cells sorted from blood. Here the CDR3 DNA reads TGTGCCAGCAGCTCTTGGGGTGGAGCGGGTTTAGACAATGAGCAGTTCTTC. It codes for CASSSWGGAGLDNEQFF.